The rows below give T cell receptor beta chains drawn from one sample of a study of blood T cell repertoires in COVID-19. Clones were sequenced by immunoSEQ multiplex PCR, and TCRdb holds only the in-frame ones, with some missing. The table lists tens of thousands of clones, around 87% of them singletons. The sequenced sample consisted of peripheral blood. Receptors originate from a human donor with acute or convalescent COVID-19. The donor label of this sample is uncertain. The CDR3 runs from the conserved cysteine through the conserved F or W. Fields, in order: clone size, D gene, V gene, J gene, CDR3 DNA, CDR3 protein. D genes are given only for firm matches. Only part of the rows carry a size: once, few, many, or a class if the clone is expanded.

clone size: NA
D gene: NA
V gene: TRBV27
J gene: TRBJ2-2
CDR3 DNA: TGTGCCAGCACTCCGGCCCGGGGGAACACCGGGGAGCTGTTTTTT
CDR3 protein: CASTPARGNTGELFF

clone size: NA
D gene: TRBD1
V gene: TRBV11-3
J gene: TRBJ1-2
CDR3 DNA: TGTGCCAGCAGCTTAGGTGGGACAGGGAGAGTTTATGGCTACACCTTC
CDR3 protein: CASSLGGTGRVYGYTF

clone size: NA
D gene: TRBD1
V gene: TRBV6-5
J gene: TRBJ1-2
CDR3 DNA: TGTGCCAGCAGCTCCGGACAGGGAAGGGGCTACACCTTC
CDR3 protein: CASSSGQGRGYTF

clone size: NA
D gene: NA
V gene: TRBV12-3/TRBV12-4
J gene: TRBJ2-7
CDR3 DNA: TGTGCCAGCAGTTACGGGGGATCCTACGAGCAGTACTTC
CDR3 protein: CASSYGGSYEQYF

clone size: NA
D gene: NA
V gene: TRBV5-1
J gene: TRBJ2-2
CDR3 DNA: TGCGCCAGCAGCTTGTATGGGGCCAGCAACACCGGGGAGCTGTTTTTT
CDR3 protein: CASSLYGASNTGELFF

clone size: NA
D gene: TRBD2
V gene: TRBV19
J gene: TRBJ2-3
CDR3 DNA: TGTGCCAGTAGTATGCGTTTCGAGCGGGGAGATACGCAGTATTTT
CDR3 protein: CASSMRFERGDTQYF

clone size: NA
D gene: NA
V gene: TRBV6-5
J gene: TRBJ1-5
CDR3 DNA: TGTGCCAGCACGGGATATAGCAATCAGCCCCAGCATTTT
CDR3 protein: CASTGYSNQPQHF

clone size: NA
D gene: TRBD1
V gene: TRBV9
J gene: TRBJ1-2
CDR3 DNA: TGTGCCAGCAGCCCGGGGACAGCCTATGGCTACACCTTC
CDR3 protein: CASSPGTAYGYTF

clone size: NA
D gene: NA
V gene: TRBV7-9
J gene: TRBJ1-4
CDR3 DNA: TGTGCCAGCAGCTTACGTACAACTAATGAAAAACTGTTTTTT
CDR3 protein: CASSLRTTNEKLFF

clone size: NA
D gene: NA
V gene: TRBV7-6
J gene: TRBJ2-1
CDR3 DNA: TGTGCCAGCAGCCGTGGACTGGGTGAATACAATGAGCAGTTCTTC
CDR3 protein: CASSRGLGEYNEQFF

clone size: NA
D gene: TRBD1
V gene: TRBV7-3
J gene: TRBJ2-5
CDR3 DNA: TGTGCCAGCAGCTTGGGACAGGGCCTACAAGAGACCCAGTACTTC
CDR3 protein: CASSLGQGLQETQYF

clone size: NA
D gene: TRBD1
V gene: TRBV6-5
J gene: TRBJ1-4
CDR3 DNA: TGTGCCAGCAGTTACGCTCTTGGGACAGGGGGAGAAAAACTGTTTTTT
CDR3 protein: CASSYALGTGGEKLFF

clone size: few
D gene: NA
V gene: TRBV5-4
J gene: TRBJ1-4
CDR3 DNA: TGTGCCAGCAGCTTGGCAGGGACAACTAATGAAAAACTGTTTTTT
CDR3 protein: CASSLAGTTNEKLFF

clone size: NA
D gene: NA
V gene: TRBV4-2
J gene: TRBJ2-3
CDR3 DNA: TGTGCCAGCAGCCCGGACTCTTACACAGATACGCAGTATTTT
CDR3 protein: CASSPDSYTDTQYF

clone size: NA
D gene: TRBD1
V gene: TRBV19
J gene: TRBJ2-7
CDR3 DNA: TGTGCCAGTAAAGGGACAGGGGGTTTGGGCGAGCAGTACTTC
CDR3 protein: CASKGTGGLGEQYF

clone size: NA
D gene: NA
V gene: TRBV10-3
J gene: TRBJ2-7
CDR3 DNA: TGTGCCATCAGTAGGGGGTCGTCTCTCAGCTCCTACGAGCAGTACTTC
CDR3 protein: CAISRGSSLSSYEQYF

clone size: NA
D gene: TRBD1
V gene: TRBV24-1
J gene: TRBJ2-2
CDR3 DNA: TGTGCCACCAGTGATTTAAGCCGGGACAGGGGACTCAACACCGGGGAGCTGTTTTTT
CDR3 protein: CATSDLSRDRGLNTGELFF

clone size: NA
D gene: TRBD2
V gene: TRBV18
J gene: TRBJ2-1
CDR3 DNA: TGTGCCAGCTCACCTCTAGCGGGCAGCTCCTACAATGAGCAGTTCTTC
CDR3 protein: CASSPLAGSSYNEQFF

clone size: NA
D gene: TRBD2
V gene: TRBV15
J gene: TRBJ2-5
CDR3 DNA: TGTGCCACCAGCAAAAGCGGGGGGGCCGTAGAGACCCAGTACTTC
CDR3 protein: CATSKSGGAVETQYF

clone size: NA
D gene: TRBD1
V gene: TRBV5-1
J gene: TRBJ2-2
CDR3 DNA: TGCGCCAGCAGCCAAGGGGGACAGGGTAACCGTGGGGAGCTGTTTTTT
CDR3 protein: CASSQGGQGNRGELFF

clone size: NA
D gene: NA
V gene: TRBV5-6
J gene: TRBJ1-5
CDR3 DNA: TGTGCCAGCAGCTTCCGCGGGAGCAATCAGCCCCAGCATTTT
CDR3 protein: CASSFRGSNQPQHF

clone size: NA
D gene: NA
V gene: TRBV5-8
J gene: TRBJ1-5
CDR3 DNA: TGTGCCAGCAGCTGGGCCAGGGCGGCTCGGCCCCAGCATTTT
CDR3 protein: CASSWARAARPQHF

clone size: NA
D gene: NA
V gene: TRBV6-5
J gene: TRBJ1-5
CDR3 DNA: TGTGCCAGCACAACGGGGAGGGGCGGCAATCAGCCCCAGCATTTT
CDR3 protein: CASTTGRGGNQPQHF

clone size: NA
D gene: NA
V gene: TRBV4-2
J gene: TRBJ1-2
CDR3 DNA: TGTGCCAGCAGCCAAGGGGCAGGGGCGGACTATGGCTACACCTTC
CDR3 protein: CASSQGAGADYGYTF

clone size: NA
D gene: NA
V gene: TRBV5-1
J gene: TRBJ2-7
CDR3 DNA: TGCGCCAGCAGCTTGGGGGGGGGCGCCGGCTACGAGCAGTACTTC
CDR3 protein: CASSLGGGAGYEQYF

clone size: NA
D gene: NA
V gene: TRBV19
J gene: TRBJ2-7
CDR3 DNA: TGTGCCAGTAGTCTATCGGACGGACTATCCTACGAGCAGTACTTC
CDR3 protein: CASSLSDGLSYEQYF

clone size: NA
D gene: NA
V gene: TRBV2
J gene: TRBJ2-7
CDR3 DNA: TGTGCCAGCAACCCGGGGTGGGGCTCCTACGAGCAGTACTTC
CDR3 protein: CASNPGWGSYEQYF

clone size: once
D gene: NA
V gene: TRBV28
J gene: TRBJ1-2
CDR3 DNA: TGTGCCAGCAGTCCTGCGGGATCGAGCTATGGCTACACCTTC
CDR3 protein: CASSPAGSSYGYTF

clone size: NA
D gene: TRBD1
V gene: TRBV2
J gene: TRBJ1-6
CDR3 DNA: TGTGCCAGCACCCGTTCGGACAGGATTTATAATTCACCCCTCCACTTT
CDR3 protein: CASTRSDRIYNSPLHF

clone size: NA
D gene: NA
V gene: TRBV5-1
J gene: TRBJ1-3
CDR3 DNA: TGCGCCAGCAGCCGGACAATCTCTGGAAACACCATATATTTT
CDR3 protein: CASSRTISGNTIYF

clone size: NA
D gene: TRBD1
V gene: TRBV7-8
J gene: TRBJ1-6
CDR3 DNA: TGTGCCAGCAGCCCAATGAGGGACAGGGGCTCACCCCTCCACTTT
CDR3 protein: CASSPMRDRGSPLHF

clone size: NA
D gene: TRBD1
V gene: TRBV6-5
J gene: TRBJ1-2
CDR3 DNA: TGTGCCAGCAGTTACTCGGACAGGGCAGTTGGCGGCTACACCTTC
CDR3 protein: CASSYSDRAVGGYTF

clone size: NA
D gene: NA
V gene: TRBV7-9
J gene: TRBJ1-4
CDR3 DNA: TGTGCCAGCAGCTTAGATGCGGGAAGGGGTAATGAAAAACTGTTTTTT
CDR3 protein: CASSLDAGRGNEKLFF

clone size: NA
D gene: NA
V gene: TRBV19
J gene: TRBJ1-3
CDR3 DNA: TGTGCCACTCAAGCGGTTAACTCTGGAAACACCATATATTTT
CDR3 protein: CATQAVNSGNTIYF

clone size: NA
D gene: TRBD1
V gene: TRBV5-6
J gene: TRBJ1-1
CDR3 DNA: TGTGCCAGCAGCAGACTGGACAGGGACCACACTGAAGCTTTCTTT
CDR3 protein: CASSRLDRDHTEAFF

clone size: NA
D gene: NA
V gene: TRBV5-1
J gene: TRBJ1-2
CDR3 DNA: TGCGCCAGCAGCTTGGTTCCGGGGGGACTGGATGGCTACACCTTC
CDR3 protein: CASSLVPGGLDGYTF

clone size: NA
D gene: TRBD2
V gene: TRBV30
J gene: TRBJ2-1
CDR3 DNA: TGTGCCTGCGGGACTAGCGGGGGGTACAATGAGCAGTTCTTC
CDR3 protein: CACGTSGGYNEQFF

clone size: NA
D gene: TRBD1
V gene: TRBV11-3
J gene: TRBJ2-7
CDR3 DNA: TGTGCCAGCACCTCTGGCGGGCCAGGGGGCTGCTACGAGCAGTACTTC
CDR3 protein: CASTSGGPGGCYEQYF

clone size: NA
D gene: NA
V gene: TRBV24-1
J gene: TRBJ2-5
CDR3 DNA: TGTGCCACCACAGCGCGGGAACGGGAGACCCAGTACTTC
CDR3 protein: CATTARERETQYF

clone size: NA
D gene: NA
V gene: TRBV28
J gene: TRBJ2-7
CDR3 DNA: TGTGCCAGCAGTTTATGGGTCCAGGGATCCTACGAGCAGTACTTC
CDR3 protein: CASSLWVQGSYEQYF

clone size: NA
D gene: TRBD1
V gene: TRBV2
J gene: TRBJ2-6
CDR3 DNA: TGTGCCAGCAGTCCAGGGAAGGGGGCCGGGGCCAACGTCCTGACTTTC
CDR3 protein: CASSPGKGAGANVLTF

clone size: NA
D gene: TRBD2
V gene: TRBV9
J gene: TRBJ2-1
CDR3 DNA: TGTGCCAGCAGCACTAGCGGGGGGGCCGCGGATGAGCAGTTCTTC
CDR3 protein: CASSTSGGAADEQFF

clone size: once
D gene: NA
V gene: TRBV28
J gene: TRBJ1-2
CDR3 DNA: TGTGCCAGCAGTGCCCCCCGGGGGGCCTATGGCTACACCTTC
CDR3 protein: CASSAPRGAYGYTF

clone size: NA
D gene: NA
V gene: TRBV9
J gene: TRBJ1-5
CDR3 DNA: TGTGCCAGCAGCGTAGGTCCGGTCAATCAGCCCCAGCATTTT
CDR3 protein: CASSVGPVNQPQHF

clone size: NA
D gene: TRBD1
V gene: TRBV7-3
J gene: TRBJ2-2
CDR3 DNA: TGTGCCAGCCGGGACAGAAACACCGGGGAGCTGTTTTTT
CDR3 protein: CASRDRNTGELFF

clone size: NA
D gene: TRBD2
V gene: TRBV5-4
J gene: TRBJ2-3
CDR3 DNA: TGTGCCAGCAGCAGGGGACTAGGCCGGGATACGCAGTATTTT
CDR3 protein: CASSRGLGRDTQYF

clone size: few
D gene: NA
V gene: TRBV10-3
J gene: TRBJ1-3
CDR3 DNA: TGTGCCATCAGTGTTCAGGGTCAGCCGTCCACCATATATTTT
CDR3 protein: CAISVQGQPSTIYF

clone size: NA
D gene: NA
V gene: TRBV29-1
J gene: TRBJ1-2
CDR3 DNA: TGCAGCGTTGAAGATCGACGGCCAGGCAGAGACACCTTC
CDR3 protein: CSVEDRRPGRDTF

clone size: NA
D gene: TRBD2
V gene: TRBV5-6
J gene: TRBJ2-3
CDR3 DNA: TGTGCCAGCAGCCTCGGACTAGGCAAGGATACGCAGTATTTT
CDR3 protein: CASSLGLGKDTQYF

clone size: NA
D gene: TRBD1
V gene: TRBV18
J gene: TRBJ1-2
CDR3 DNA: TGTGCCAGCTCACCACAGGGGGCGCCTAACTATGGCTACACCTTC
CDR3 protein: CASSPQGAPNYGYTF